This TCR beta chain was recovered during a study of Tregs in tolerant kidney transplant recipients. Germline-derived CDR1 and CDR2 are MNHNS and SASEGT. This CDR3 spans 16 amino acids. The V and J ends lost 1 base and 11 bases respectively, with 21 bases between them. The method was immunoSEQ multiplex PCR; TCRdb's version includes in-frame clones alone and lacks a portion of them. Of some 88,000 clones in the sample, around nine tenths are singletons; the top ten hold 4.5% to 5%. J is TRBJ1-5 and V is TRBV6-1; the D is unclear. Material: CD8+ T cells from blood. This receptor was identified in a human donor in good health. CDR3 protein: CASSEGWADWASTQHF. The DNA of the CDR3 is TGTGCCAGCAGTGAAGGGTGGGCTGACTGGGCTTCGACCCAGCATTTT.